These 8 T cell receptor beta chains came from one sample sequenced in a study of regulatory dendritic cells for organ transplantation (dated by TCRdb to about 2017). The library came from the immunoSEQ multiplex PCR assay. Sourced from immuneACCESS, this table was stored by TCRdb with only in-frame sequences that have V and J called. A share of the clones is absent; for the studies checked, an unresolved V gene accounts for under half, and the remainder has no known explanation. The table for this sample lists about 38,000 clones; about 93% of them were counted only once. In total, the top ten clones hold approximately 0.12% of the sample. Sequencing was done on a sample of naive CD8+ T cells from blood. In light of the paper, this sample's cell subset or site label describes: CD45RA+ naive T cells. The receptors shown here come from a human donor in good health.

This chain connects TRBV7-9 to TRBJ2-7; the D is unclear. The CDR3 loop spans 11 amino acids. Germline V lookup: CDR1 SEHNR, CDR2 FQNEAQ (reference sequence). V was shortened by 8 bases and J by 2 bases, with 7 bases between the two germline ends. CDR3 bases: TGTGCCAGCGGGTCAGCCTACGAGCAGTACTTC. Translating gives CASGSAYEQYF. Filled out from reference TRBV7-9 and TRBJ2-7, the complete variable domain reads DTGVSQNPRHKITKRGQNVTFRCDPISEHNRLYWYRQTLGQGPEFLTYFQNEAQLEKSRLLSDRFSAERPKGSFSTLEIQRTEQGDSAMYLCASGSAYEQYFGPGTRLTVT.

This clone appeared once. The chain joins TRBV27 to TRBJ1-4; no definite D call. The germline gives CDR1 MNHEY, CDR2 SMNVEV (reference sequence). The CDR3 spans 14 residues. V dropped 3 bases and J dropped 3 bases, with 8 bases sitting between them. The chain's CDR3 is CASSFSRSNEKLFF. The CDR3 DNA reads TGTGCCAGCAGTTTTTCCAGGTCTAATGAAAAACTGTTTTTT.

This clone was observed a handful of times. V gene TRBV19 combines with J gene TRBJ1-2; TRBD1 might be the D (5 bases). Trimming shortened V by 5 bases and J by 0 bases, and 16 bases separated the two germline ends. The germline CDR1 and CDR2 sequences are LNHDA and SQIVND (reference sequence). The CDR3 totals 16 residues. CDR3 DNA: TGTGCCAGTAGTCCGATCGACGGGGGAGCTAACTATGGCTACACCTTC. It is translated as CASSPIDGGANYGYTF.

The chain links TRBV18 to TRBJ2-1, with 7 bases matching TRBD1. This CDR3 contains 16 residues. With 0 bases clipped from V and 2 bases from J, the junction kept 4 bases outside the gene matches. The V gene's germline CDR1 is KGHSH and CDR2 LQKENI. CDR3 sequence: CASSPPQTGPYNEQFF. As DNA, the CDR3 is TGTGCCAGCTCACCACCACAGACAGGGCCCTACAATGAGCAGTTCTTC.

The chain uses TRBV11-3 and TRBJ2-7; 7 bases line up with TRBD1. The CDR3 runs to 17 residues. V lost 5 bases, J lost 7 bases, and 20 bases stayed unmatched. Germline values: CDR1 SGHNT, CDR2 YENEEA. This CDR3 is CASSEEPILIYRGEQYF. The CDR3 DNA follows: TGTGCCAGCAGCGAAGAGCCGATACTTATTTACAGGGGAGAGCAGTACTTC.

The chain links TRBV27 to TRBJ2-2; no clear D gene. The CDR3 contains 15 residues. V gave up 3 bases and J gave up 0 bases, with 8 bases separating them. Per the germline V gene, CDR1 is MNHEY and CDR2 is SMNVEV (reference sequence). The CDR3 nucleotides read TGTGCCAGCAGTTTTTATGTCTCGAACACCGGGGAGCTGTTTTTT. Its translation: CASSFYVSNTGELFF.

The CDR3 coding sequence is TGTGCCAGCAGTTTTCTAGCCGGTACCTACGAGCAGTACTTC. It translates to CASSFLAGTYEQYF. The rearrangement uses TRBV28 and TRBJ2-7; tentative D call: TRBD2 (5 bases). This CDR3 comprises 14 residues. CDR1 and CDR2 (germline): MDHEN, SYDVKM. V shed 3 bases and J shed 2 bases, with 11 bases lying between them.

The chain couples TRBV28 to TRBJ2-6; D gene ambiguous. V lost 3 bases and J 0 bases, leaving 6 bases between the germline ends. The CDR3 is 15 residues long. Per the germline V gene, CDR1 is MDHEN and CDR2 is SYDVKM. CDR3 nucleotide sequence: TGTGCCAGCAGTTTCACCAACTCTGGGGCCAACGTCCTGACTTTC. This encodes CASSFTNSGANVLTF.